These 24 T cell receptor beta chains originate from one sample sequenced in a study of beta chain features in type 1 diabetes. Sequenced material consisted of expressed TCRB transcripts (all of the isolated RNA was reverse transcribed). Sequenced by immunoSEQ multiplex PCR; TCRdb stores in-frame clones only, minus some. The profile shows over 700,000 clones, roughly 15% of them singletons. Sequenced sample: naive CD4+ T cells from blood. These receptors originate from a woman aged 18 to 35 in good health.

The CDR3 loop reads CASSSTGKGTQYF. The CDR3 DNA is TGTGCCAGCAGTTCAACGGGGAAGGGGACCCAGTACTTC. The rearrangement links TRBV28 to TRBJ2-5; possible D gene TRBD2, 5 bases. V lost 4 bases, J lost 7 bases, and 13 bases lay in between. CDR1 is MDHEN and CDR2 is SYDVKM in the germline V gene. The CDR3 is 13 amino acids.

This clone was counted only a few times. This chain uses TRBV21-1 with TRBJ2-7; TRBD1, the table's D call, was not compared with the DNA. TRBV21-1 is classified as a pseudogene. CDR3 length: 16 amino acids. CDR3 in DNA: TGTGCCAGCAGCAAAAGAGCGGGACAGGGGTCGGTCGAGCAGTACTTC. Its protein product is CASSKRAGQGSVEQYF.

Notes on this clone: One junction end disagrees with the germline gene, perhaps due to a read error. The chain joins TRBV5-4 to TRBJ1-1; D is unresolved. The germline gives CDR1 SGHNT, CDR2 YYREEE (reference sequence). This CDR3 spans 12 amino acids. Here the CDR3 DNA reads TGTGCCAGCAAAGCGGGAGACTTGTCCCCTTCCTTT. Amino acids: CASKAGDLSPSF. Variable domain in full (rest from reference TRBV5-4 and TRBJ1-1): ETGVTQSPTHLIKTRGQQVTLRCSSQSGHNTVSWYQQALGQGPQFIFQYYREEENGRGNFPPRFSGLQFPNYSSELNVNALELDDSALYLCASKAGDLSPSFGQGTRLTVV.

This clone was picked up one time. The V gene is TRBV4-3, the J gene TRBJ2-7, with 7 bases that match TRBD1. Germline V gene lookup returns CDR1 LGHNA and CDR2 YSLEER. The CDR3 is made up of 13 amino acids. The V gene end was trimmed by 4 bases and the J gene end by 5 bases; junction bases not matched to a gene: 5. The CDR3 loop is CASSRVTGDEQYF. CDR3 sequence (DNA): TGCGCCAGCAGCCGGGTCACAGGGGACGAGCAGTACTTC.

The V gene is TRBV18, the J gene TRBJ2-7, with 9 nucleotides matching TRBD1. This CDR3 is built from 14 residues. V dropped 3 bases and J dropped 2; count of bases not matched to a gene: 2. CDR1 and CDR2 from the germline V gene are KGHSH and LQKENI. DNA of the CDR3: TGTGCCAGCTCACCGGACAGGGGACCCTACGAGCAGTACTTC. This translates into CASSPDRGPYEQYF.

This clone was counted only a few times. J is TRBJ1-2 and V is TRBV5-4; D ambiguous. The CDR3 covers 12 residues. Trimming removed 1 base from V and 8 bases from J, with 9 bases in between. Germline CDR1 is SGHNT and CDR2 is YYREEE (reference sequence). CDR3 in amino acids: CASSLPQLGYTF. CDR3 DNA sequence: TGTGCCAGCAGCTTGCCGCAGCTCGGCTACACCTTC.

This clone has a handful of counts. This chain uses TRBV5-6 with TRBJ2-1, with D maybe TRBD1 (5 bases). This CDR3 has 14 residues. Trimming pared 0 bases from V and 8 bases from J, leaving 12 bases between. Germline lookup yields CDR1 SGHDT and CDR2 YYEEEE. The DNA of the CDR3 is TGTGCCAGCAGCTTGGGGCAGTTAGGGGATGAGCAGTTCTTC. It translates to CASSLGQLGDEQFF.

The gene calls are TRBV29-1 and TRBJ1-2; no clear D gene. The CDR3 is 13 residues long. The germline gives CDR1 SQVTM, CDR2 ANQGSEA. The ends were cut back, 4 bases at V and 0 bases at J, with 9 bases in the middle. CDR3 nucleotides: TGCAGCGTTGGAGGGCGAGCTAACTATGGCTACACCTTC. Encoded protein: CSVGGRANYGYTF.

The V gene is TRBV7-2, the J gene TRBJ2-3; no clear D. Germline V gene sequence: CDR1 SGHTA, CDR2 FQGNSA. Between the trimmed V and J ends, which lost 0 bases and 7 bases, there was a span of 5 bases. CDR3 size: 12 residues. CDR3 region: CASSLARNTQYF. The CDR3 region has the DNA TGTGCCAGCAGCTTAGCGAGAAATACGCAGTATTTT. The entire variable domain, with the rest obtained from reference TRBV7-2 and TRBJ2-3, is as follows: GAGVSQSPSNKVTEKGKDVELRCDPISGHTALYWYRQSLGQGLEFLIYFQGNSAPDKSGLPSDRFSAERTGGSVSTLTIQRTQQEDSAVYLCASSLARNTQYFGPGTRLTVL.

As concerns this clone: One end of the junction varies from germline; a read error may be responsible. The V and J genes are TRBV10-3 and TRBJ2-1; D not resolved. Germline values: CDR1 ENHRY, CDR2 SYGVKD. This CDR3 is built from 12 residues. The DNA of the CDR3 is TGTGCCATCAGTGAGTCGACCGGAGTTTTAATCTTC. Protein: CAISESTGVLIF.

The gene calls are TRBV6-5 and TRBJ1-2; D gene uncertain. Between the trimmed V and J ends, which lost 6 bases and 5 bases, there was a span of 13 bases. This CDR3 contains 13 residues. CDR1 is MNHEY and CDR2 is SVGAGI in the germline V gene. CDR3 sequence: CASRVTVGYGYTF. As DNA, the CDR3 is TGTGCCAGCAGAGTTACTGTCGGATATGGCTACACCTTC.

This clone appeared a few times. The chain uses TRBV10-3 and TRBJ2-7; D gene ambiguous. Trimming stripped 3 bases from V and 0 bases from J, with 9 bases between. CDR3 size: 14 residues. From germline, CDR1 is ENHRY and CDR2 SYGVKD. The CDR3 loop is CAISEGPGSYEQYF. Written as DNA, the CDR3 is TGTGCCATCAGTGAAGGACCCGGCTCCTACGAGCAGTACTTC.

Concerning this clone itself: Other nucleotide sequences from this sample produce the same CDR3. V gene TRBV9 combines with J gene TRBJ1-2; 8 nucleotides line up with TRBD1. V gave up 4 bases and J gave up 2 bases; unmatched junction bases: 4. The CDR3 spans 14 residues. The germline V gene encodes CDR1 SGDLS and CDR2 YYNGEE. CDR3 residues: CASSPRQGNYGYTF. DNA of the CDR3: TGTGCCAGCAGCCCCCGACAGGGGAACTATGGCTACACCTTC.

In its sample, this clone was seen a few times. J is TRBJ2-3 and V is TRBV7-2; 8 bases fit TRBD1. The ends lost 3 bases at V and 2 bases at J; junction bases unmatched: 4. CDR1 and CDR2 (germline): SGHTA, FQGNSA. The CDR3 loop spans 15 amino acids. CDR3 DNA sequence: TGTGCCAGCAGCTTTGGACAGGGAGTCACAGATACGCAGTATTTT. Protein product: CASSFGQGVTDTQYF.

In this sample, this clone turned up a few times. For the CDR3, the DNA is TGCAGCGTTAGGACAGTCATGAACACTGAAGCTTTCTTT. Protein sequence: CSVRTVMNTEAFF. The chain joins TRBV29-1 to TRBJ1-1, with TRBD1 as a possible D gene (6 bases). Trimming removed 5 bases from V and 0 bases from J, with 10 bases in between. In germline, CDR1 is SQVTM, CDR2 ANQGSEA. The CDR3 length is 13 residues.

The CDR3 here is CASSLRTSSVLFF. The CDR3 DNA follows: TGTGCCAGCAGCCTCCGGACTAGCTCGGTGCTGTTTTTT. This chain connects TRBV14 to TRBJ2-2; 8 bases match TRBD2. Germline loops: CDR1 SGHDN, CDR2 FVKESK. CDR3 length equals 13 residues. V shed 4 bases, J shed 13 bases, and the junction held 8 bases outside the gene matches.

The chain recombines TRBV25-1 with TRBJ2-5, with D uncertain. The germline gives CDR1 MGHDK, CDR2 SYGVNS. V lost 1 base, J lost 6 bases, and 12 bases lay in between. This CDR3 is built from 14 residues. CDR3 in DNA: TGTGCCAGCAGTGAATCATACGGGCCGAAGACCCAGTACTTC. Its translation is CASSESYGPKTQYF.

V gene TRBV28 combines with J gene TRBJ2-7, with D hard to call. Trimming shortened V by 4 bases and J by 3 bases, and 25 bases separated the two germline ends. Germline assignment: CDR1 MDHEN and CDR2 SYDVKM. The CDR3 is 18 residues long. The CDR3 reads CASSSRGWAGTERYEQYF. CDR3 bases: TGTGCCAGCAGTTCCAGAGGTTGGGCAGGAACGGAACGCTACGAGCAGTACTTC.

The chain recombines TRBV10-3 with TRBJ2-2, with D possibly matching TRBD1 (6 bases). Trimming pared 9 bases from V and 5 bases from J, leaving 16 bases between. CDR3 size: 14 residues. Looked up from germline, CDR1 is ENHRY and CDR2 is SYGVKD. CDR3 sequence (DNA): TGTGCCATGAAGTCCTCAGGGGAGACCGGGGAGCTGTTTTTT. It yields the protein CAMKSSGETGELFF.

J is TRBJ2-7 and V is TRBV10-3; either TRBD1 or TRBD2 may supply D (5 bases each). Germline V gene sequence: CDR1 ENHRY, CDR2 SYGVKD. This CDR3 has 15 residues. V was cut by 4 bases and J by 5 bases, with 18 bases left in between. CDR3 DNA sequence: TGTGCCATCAGTGCTAACCCCGGGACGGTCGACGAGCAGTACTTC. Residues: CAISANPGTVDEQYF.

The CDR3 is CASSFSGGNTGELFF. The CDR3 nucleotides read TGTGCCAGCAGCTTTAGCGGGGGGAACACCGGGGAGCTGTTTTTT. This chain connects TRBV7-2 to TRBJ2-2; 9 bases fit TRBD2. The CDR3 length is 15 residues. Looked up from germline, CDR1 is SGHTA and CDR2 is FQGNSA. V lost 3 bases to trimming and J lost 1 base; unmatched junction nucleotides: 0.

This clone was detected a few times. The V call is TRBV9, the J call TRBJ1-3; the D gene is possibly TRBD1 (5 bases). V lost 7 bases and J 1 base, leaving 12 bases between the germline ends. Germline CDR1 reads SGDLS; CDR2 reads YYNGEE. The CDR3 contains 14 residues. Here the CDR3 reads CASAREVSGNTIYF. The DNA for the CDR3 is TGTGCCAGCGCCAGGGAGGTTTCTGGAAACACCATATATTTT.

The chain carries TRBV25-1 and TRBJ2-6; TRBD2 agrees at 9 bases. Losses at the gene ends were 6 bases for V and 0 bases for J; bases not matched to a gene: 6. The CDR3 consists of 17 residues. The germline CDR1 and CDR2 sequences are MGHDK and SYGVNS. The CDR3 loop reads CASSLTSGNSGANVLTF. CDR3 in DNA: TGTGCCAGCAGCCTGACTAGCGGTAACTCTGGGGCCAACGTCCTGACTTTC.

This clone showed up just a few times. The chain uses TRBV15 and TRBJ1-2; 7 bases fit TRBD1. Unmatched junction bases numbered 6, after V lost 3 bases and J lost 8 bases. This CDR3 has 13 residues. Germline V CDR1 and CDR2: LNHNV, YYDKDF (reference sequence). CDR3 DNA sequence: TGTGCCACCAGCAGGCGAACAGGGGAGGGCTACACCTTC. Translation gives CATSRRTGEGYTF. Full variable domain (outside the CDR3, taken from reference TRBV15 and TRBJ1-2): DAMVIQNPRYQVTQFGKPVTLSCSQTLNHNVMYWYQQKSSQAPKLLFHYYDKDFNNEADTPDNFQSRRPNTSFCFLDIRSPGLGDTAMYLCATSRRTGEGYTFGSGTRLTVV.